Each of the 21 T cell receptor delta chains below was sequenced from the same sample in a study of gamma-delta chains in newborns, infants, children. TCRdb used CATT to re-call clones from the reads. Altogether thousands of delta-chain clones are present, over 0.4% being singletons, with the ten largest covering about 15%. The specimen was blood. These receptors were taken from a child who was a newborn, infant or young child, either healthy, febrile or measles-vaccinated (not recorded which).

This clone turned up a few times. A far larger clone is only one base removed, so a read error is likely. The same CDR3 arises from other DNA sequences in this sample as well. V gene TRDV2 combines with J gene TRDJ3, with TRDD3 matching 13 bases. This CDR3 has 20 residues. Germline CDR1 and CDR2: GEAIGNYY and EKD. CDR3 in amino acids: CACDKVLGDTRSWDTRQMFF. CDR3 DNA: TGTGCCTGTGACAAAGTACTGGGGGATACGCGGTCCTGGGACACCCGACAGATGTTCTTC.

This clone qualifies as medium-sized (0.01 to 0.1%). CDR3 in DNA: TGTGCCTGTGACACACTGGGGGATAGAAGTTCCTGGGACACCCGACAGATGTTTTTC. This codes for CACDTLGDRSSWDTRQMFF. The chain carries TRDV2 and TRDJ3; 11 bases are shared with TRDD3. Germline loops: CDR1 GEAIGNYY, CDR2 EKD. J gave up 1 base and V 1 base, and 5 bases lay outside the gene matches. The CDR3 is 19 amino acids.

Worth noting for this clone: Since a far larger clone is one base different, this is likely a read error. This same CDR3 is encoded by further DNA sequences in the sample. The chain combines TRAV29/DV5 with TRDJ2; TRDD3 matches at 10 bases. CDR1 and CDR2 (germline): NSMFDY, ISSIKDK. There are 21 residues in the CDR3. V was pared by 2 bases and J by 1 base, with 20 bases of the junction left unmatched. The CDR3 sequence: CAASRSPYWGIALLLTAQLFF. In DNA, the CDR3 is TGTGCAGCAAGTCGATCCCCGTACTGGGGGATCGCTTTGCTTTTGACAGCACAACTCTTCTTT. Together with reference TRAV29/DV5 and TRDJ2, the CDR3 gives the full variable domain: DQQVKQNSPSLSVQEGRISILNCDYTNSMFDYFLWYKKYPAEGPTFLISISSIKDKNEDGRFTVFLNKSAKHLSLHIVPSQPGDSAVYFCAASRSPYWGIALLLTAQLFFGKGTQLIVEP.

This clone was seen more than once but under ten times. Written as DNA, the CDR3 is TGTGCCTGTGACACCGTCTGGGGGAACTGGGACACCCGACAGATGTTTTTC. Its protein is CACDTVWGNWDTRQMFF. J is TRDJ3 and V is TRDV2; TRDD3 matches at 8 bases. The CDR3 contains 17 residues. The germline V gene has CDR1 GEAIGNYY and CDR2 EKD. The junction had 3 bases not matched to a gene; V was cut back by 0 bases and J by 3 bases.

Sample share makes this clone medium-sized. Other nucleotide sequences in the sample specify the same CDR3. The chain's CDR3 is CACDPVGDTFPWDTRQMFF. CDR3 nucleotide sequence: TGTGCCTGTGACCCGGTGGGGGATACATTCCCCTGGGACACCCGACAGATGTTTTTC. V gene TRDV2 combines with J gene TRDJ3; 10 bases align to TRDD3. V was clipped by 3 bases and J by 2 bases; unmatched bases: 9. CDR3 length: 19 amino acids. Germline assignment: CDR1 GEAIGNYY and CDR2 EKD.

This clone was picked up a small number of times. This DNA translates differently at residue 13 from the TCRdb protein, which is that of a much larger clone; a read error is likely, and the protein shown is the DNA's own translation. This rearrangement joins TRDV2 to TRDJ3, with TRDD3 matching 12 bases. CDR3 length: 18 amino acids. Germline values: CDR1 GEAIGNYY, CDR2 EKD. CDR3 nucleotides: TGTGCCTGTGACATACTGGGGGATACATCCTGGGACGCCCGACAGATGTTTTTC. This codes for CACDILGDTSWDARQMFF.

A note on this clone: For this DNA, TCRdb reports the protein of a much larger clone, which diverges at residue 6, most likely from a read error; the protein presented here is translated directly from the DNA. The chain recombines TRDV2 with TRDJ3, with 9 bases that match TRDD3. Germline V lookup: CDR1 GEAIGNYY, CDR2 EKD. With V trimmed by 0 bases and J by 0 bases, 2 bases remained unmatched. This CDR3 comprises 18 residues. CDR3 in amino acids: CACDTALGDSWDTRQMFF. CDR3 nucleotide sequence: TGTGCCTGTGACACCGCACTGGGGGACTCCTGGGACACCCGACAGATGTTTTTC.

There are a few counts of this clone. This may arise from a read error, as a much more abundant clone is one base away. This same CDR3 is encoded by further DNA sequences in the sample. The chain uses TRDV2 and TRDJ3; 7 nucleotides agree with TRDD3. The CDR3 totals 19 residues. The germline gives CDR1 GEAIGNYY, CDR2 EKD. The CDR3 sequence is CACDTPGDMPSWDTRQMFF. As DNA, the CDR3 is TGTGCCTGTGACACTCCTGGGGATATGCCCTCCTGGGACACTCGACAGATGTTTTTC.

Comment on this clone: A far larger clone differs by one base, so this is likely a read error. The sample has other DNA sequences that encode this CDR3 too. The chain uses TRDV2 and TRDJ3; 13 nucleotides align to TRDD3. The CDR3 covers 20 residues. The germline V gene encodes CDR1 GEAIGNYY and CDR2 EKD. CDR3 DNA sequence: TGTGCCTGTGACTTACTGGGGGATACGCCTAGCTCCTGGGACACCCGCCAGATGTTTTTC. Amino acids: CACDLLGDTPSSWDTRQMFF.

Notes on this clone: A much larger clone lies one base from this, so it may be a read error. The same CDR3 is also encoded by other DNA sequences in this sample. This chain links TRDV2 with TRDJ3; 11 positions agree with TRDD3. CDR1 is GEAIGNYY and CDR2 is EKD in the germline V gene. The CDR3 spans 19 residues. This chain's CDR3 is CACDTYWGIYDWDTRQMFF. CDR3 sequence (DNA): TGTGCCTGTGACACCTACTGGGGGATATATGACTGGGACACACGACAGATGTTTTTC.

Details on this clone: Given a far larger clone just one base away, this is likely a sequencing read error. Other nucleotide sequences from this sample produce the same CDR3. The chain recombines TRDV2 with TRDJ3, with 7 bases fitting TRDD3. The CDR3 spans 18 residues. CDR1 is GEAIGNYY, CDR2 EKD, per germline. The chain's CDR3 is CACDTGGWSSWDTRQMFF. CDR3 DNA sequence: TGTGCCTGTGACACCGGGGGATGGAGCTCCTGGGATACCCGACAGATGTTTTTC.

Concerning this clone: Translating this DNA gives a protein that differs at residue 13 from the TCRdb one, which belongs to a much larger clone; a read error is likely, and the protein shown is this translation. The gene calls are TRDV2 and TRDJ3; TRDD3 matches at 10 bases. The CDR3 runs 19 residues. Germline CDR1 and CDR2: GEAIGNYY and EKD. The CDR3 nucleotides read TGTGCCTGTGACACCTGGGGGATACTAGGCTCCTGGGGCACCCGACAGATGTTTTTC. This sequence encodes CACDTWGILGSWGTRQMFF.

This clone was found a few times. The protein TCRdb gives is from a much larger clone and does not agree with this DNA's translation at residue 12, likely a read error; the protein shown here comes from the DNA. The chain links TRDV2 to TRDJ3, with 9 bases matching TRDD3. The CDR3 sequence is 19 residues long. The germline V gene has CDR1 GEAIGNYY and CDR2 EKD. The CDR3 spells CACDTWGIYSSRDTRQMFF. The CDR3 DNA sequence: TGTGCCTGTGACACCTGGGGGATATACAGCTCCCGGGACACCCGACAGATGTTTTTC.

This clone came up a few times. TCRdb's listed protein matches a much larger clone and diverges from this DNA's translation at residue 10, likely through a read error; the protein shown comes from the DNA. This rearrangement joins TRDV2 to TRDJ1; TRDD3 might be the D (5 bases). Germline assignment: CDR1 GEAIGNYY and CDR2 EKD. The CDR3 is made up of 15 amino acids. V was cut by 0 bases and J by 4 bases, with 14 bases left in between. The CDR3: CACDTVGTYIDKLIF. The DNA for the CDR3 is TGTGCCTGTGACACCGTGGGGACTTACATCGATAAACTCATCTTT.

This clone was detected only a few times. This may be a read error, as it is one base from a much larger clone. Other DNA sequences in this specimen translate into the identical CDR3. CDR3 residues: CACELLGDTKFDKLIF. The CDR3 DNA is TGTGCCTGCGAGTTACTGGGGGATACAAAGTTCGATAAACTCATCTTT. This chain connects TRDV2 to TRDJ1, with 12 bases that match TRDD3. The CDR3 has 16 residues. Germline CDR1 reads GEAIGNYY; CDR2 reads EKD. Trimming removed 7 bases from V and 4 bases from J; junction bases left unmatched: 12.

By share, this clone counts as medium-sized. This likely reflects a read error, since a far larger clone is one base away. Within the sample, other DNA sequences also encode this same CDR3. The chain has TRDV2 and TRDJ3, with 7 nucleotides matching TRDD3. The CDR3 covers 16 residues. Germline assignment: CDR1 GEAIGNYY and CDR2 EKD. CDR3 DNA sequence: TGTGCCTGTGACTGGGGGAGCTCCTGGGACACCCGCCAGATGTTTTTC. Protein product: CACDWGSSWDTRQMFF.

A note on this clone: For this DNA, TCRdb reports the protein of a much larger clone, which diverges at residue 16, most likely from a read error; the protein presented here is translated directly from the DNA. The chain uses TRDV2 and TRDJ2; 13 nucleotides align to TRDD3. Germline values: CDR1 GEAIGNYY, CDR2 EKD. The CDR3 is 18 amino acids. The CDR3 DNA sequence: TGTGCCTGTGACACCTTACTGGGGGATACGCGAGTGACAGCACAACCCTTCTTT. Translation gives CACDTLLGDTRVTAQPFF.

As concerns this clone: A read error is possible here, since a much larger clone lies one base away. V is TRDV1 and J is TRDJ3, with 12 bases matching TRDD3. After removal of 2 bases from V and 0 bases from J, the junction contained 5 bases not matched to a gene. The germline gives CDR1 TSWWSYY, CDR2 QGS. The CDR3 contains 20 residues. The CDR3 nucleotides read TGTGCTCTTGGGGAAACCCTGGGGGATACGGGCTCCTGGGACACCCGACAGATGTTTTTC. This sequence encodes CALGETLGDTGSWDTRQMFF.

A remark on this clone: A read error may explain this, as a much larger clone is one base away. Additional DNA sequences in this sample encode the identical CDR3. The chain combines TRDV2 with TRDJ3; 11 bases align to TRDD3. There are 17 residues in the CDR3. Germline V gene data show CDR1 as GEAIGNYY and CDR2 as EKD. The chain's CDR3 is CACDTGGYSWDTRQMFF. As DNA, the CDR3 is TGTGCCTGTGATACTGGGGGATATTCCTGGGACACCCGACAGATGTTTTTT.

Concerning this clone itself: This DNA's translation and the protein TCRdb lists, from a much larger clone, do not match at residue 11, likely due to a read error; the protein shown is translated from the DNA. The chain joins TRDV2 to TRDJ3; 12 bases fit TRDD3. Germline lookup yields CDR1 GEAIGNYY and CDR2 EKD. CDR3 size: 19 residues. Losses at the gene ends were 3 bases for V and 2 bases for J; bases not matched to a gene: 7. The CDR3 region has the DNA TGTGCCTGTGACTTCCTACTGGGGGATACCCCCTGGGACACCCGACAGATGTTTTTC. Amino acid sequence: CACDFLLGDTPWDTRQMFF.

This clone has more than one count but fewer than ten. A far bigger clonotype differs at one base, so this is likely a read error. Other DNA sequences in this sample translate to the same CDR3. For the CDR3, the DNA is TGTGCCTGTGACGTACTGGGAGATACGCGGTGGGACACCCGACAGATGTTTTTC. This codes for CACDVLGDTRWDTRQMFF. The chain carries TRDV2 and TRDJ3, with a weak D call TRDD3 (6 bases). This CDR3 is 18 amino acids long. CDR1 is GEAIGNYY, CDR2 EKD, per germline. V lost 3 bases to trimming and J lost 4 bases, with 18 bases between them.